This record covers a single T cell receptor beta chain. Sequencing used immunoSEQ multiplex PCR; TCRdb keeps in-frame clones, though not all of them. The sample records around 190,000 clones, around 85% being singletons. The CDR3 spans 14 residues. Germline V CDR1 and CDR2: SGHTA, FQGNSA. The V gene lost 5 bases and the J gene lost 2 bases, with 13 bases spanning the gap. This entry is derived from a study of blood T cell repertoires in COVID-19. The specimen sequenced was peripheral blood. The chain carries TRBV7-2 and TRBJ2-7, with TRBD2 as a possible D gene (5 bases). This receptor was identified in a man over 45 with active or convalescent COVID-19. The CDR3 bases are TGTGCCAGCAGCAACTGGGTCGGGGCCTACGAGCAGTACTTC. The encoded protein is CASSNWVGAYEQYF.